The 22 T cell receptor beta chains presented below share a single source sample, sequenced in a study of shared clonotypes between healthy human individuals (dated by TCRdb to 2020 to 2022). Libraries were built with the immunoSEQ multiplex PCR assay. Here the immuneACCESS table is served through TCRdb, limited to in-frame sequences with V and J called. Missing clones are a known gap in these copies; in checked studies unresolved V genes cover under half, and the rest lacks a known reason. This sample has some 2,000,000 clones in its table, and 90% to 96% of those were observed once. The ten largest clonotypes hold roughly 0.13% of the sample. Material for sequencing was naive CD4+ T cells sorted from blood. The cell subset or site label of this sample denotes: CD45RA+ positively selected. All receptors come from a man aged 18 to 30 in good health.

The chain is built from TRBV13 and TRBJ2-3; D possibly matches TRBD1 or TRBD2 (5 bases each). Trimming took off 5 bases at V and 6 bases at J, with 9 bases between the two ends. Germline V lookup: CDR1 PRHDT, CDR2 FYEKMQ (reference sequence). The length of the CDR3 is 12 residues. CDR3 nucleotide sequence: TGTGCCAGCAGCGGGGGTTCCGATACGCAGTATTTT. The encoded protein is CASSGGSDTQYF.

The rearrangement links TRBV5-1 to TRBJ1-6; no clear D. Per germline, CDR1 SGHRS and CDR2 YFSETQ. V lost 1 base to trimming and J lost 9 bases, with 11 bases between them. The CDR3 is 14 residues long. The CDR3 here is CASSLTVLGSPLHF. The CDR3 coding sequence is TGCGCCAGCAGCTTGACAGTCCTGGGTTCACCCCTCCACTTT.

This rearrangement joins TRBV7-9 to TRBJ2-7; 8 bases are a match to TRBD1. Germline CDR1 reads SEHNR; CDR2 reads FQNEAQ (reference sequence). Trimming at V came to 5 bases and at J to 0 bases, leaving 12 bases not matched to a gene. The CDR3 loop spans 17 amino acids. The CDR3 sequence: CASSALGQGPVSYEQYF. The CDR3 nucleotides read TGTGCCAGCAGCGCGTTAGGACAGGGTCCGGTCTCCTACGAGCAGTACTTC.

In its sample, this clone was seen once. The gene calls are TRBV5-4 and TRBJ1-1; no definite D call. Germline CDR1 reads SGHNT; CDR2 reads YYREEE (reference sequence). Deletions cut 5 bases from V and 0 bases from J, with 17 bases between. The CDR3 totals 16 residues. The CDR3 coding sequence is TGTGCCAGCAGTTCTGCCAAGGACGGGATGAACACTGAAGCTTTCTTT. It codes for CASSSAKDGMNTEAFF.

The rearrangement links TRBV5-4 to TRBJ1-5, with D unresolved. The CDR3 sequence is 16 residues long. Deletions cut 4 bases from V and 0 bases from J, with 14 bases between. From germline, CDR1 is SGHNT and CDR2 YYREEE (reference sequence). CDR3 coding DNA: TGTGCCAGCAGCCACGACGATATTGATAGCAATCAGCCCCAGCATTTT. The encoded protein is CASSHDDIDSNQPQHF.

This chain uses TRBV6-1 with TRBJ1-3; D perhaps matches TRBD1 (5 bases). Trimming removed 3 bases from V and 5 bases from J, with 11 bases in between. CDR3 length: 14 residues. The germline V gene has CDR1 MNHNS and CDR2 SASEGT. The CDR3 region is CASSDGGPRNTIYF. For the CDR3, the DNA is TGTGCCAGCAGTGATGGGGGTCCCAGAAACACCATATATTTT.

The chain is built from TRBV11-2 and TRBJ1-4, with 8 bases fitting TRBD1. The length of the CDR3 is 15 residues. Germline V gene sequence: CDR1 SGHAT, CDR2 FQNNGV. J gave up 4 bases and V 5 bases, and 6 bases lay outside the gene matches. This CDR3 reads CASSRTGGFNEKLFF. DNA of the CDR3: TGTGCCAGCAGCCGTACAGGGGGATTTAATGAAAAACTGTTTTTT. Filled out from reference TRBV11-2 and TRBJ1-4, the complete variable domain reads EAGVAQSPRYKIIEKRQSVAFWCNPISGHATLYWYQQILGQGPKLLIQFQNNGVVDDSQLPKDRFSAERLKGVDSTLKIQPAKLEDSAVYLCASSRTGGFNEKLFFGSGTQLSVL.

This clone was seen just once. The chain recombines TRBV25-1 with TRBJ2-5; the D gene is possibly TRBD1 (6 bases). Germline-derived CDR1 and CDR2 are MGHDK and SYGVNS. The CDR3 totals 14 residues. V was cut by 4 bases and J by 5 bases, with 14 bases left in between. CDR3 residues: CASSGTGWAETQYF. In DNA form, the CDR3 reads TGTGCCAGCAGTGGAACAGGGTGGGCCGAGACCCAGTACTTC.

V usage is TRBV29-1 and J usage is TRBJ2-1, with 7 bases matching TRBD1. J gave up 7 bases and V 4 bases, and 10 bases lay outside the gene matches. The germline V gene encodes CDR1 SQVTM and CDR2 ANQGSEA. This CDR3 contains 14 residues. The CDR3 coding sequence is TGCAGCGTTGTTTCGGGACAGCTTATAAATGAGCAGTTCTTC. Translated: CSVVSGQLINEQFF.

The gene calls are TRBV25-1 and TRBJ1-1; D gene unclear. Germline-derived CDR1 and CDR2 are MGHDK and SYGVNS. The length of the CDR3 is 14 residues. V lost 4 bases to trimming and J lost 4 bases, with 13 bases between them. The CDR3 loop reads CASSVSDYGTEAFF. CDR3 nucleotide sequence: TGTGCCAGCAGTGTGTCGGATTATGGCACTGAAGCTTTCTTT.

This clone was seen only once. The chain recombines TRBV5-1 with TRBJ1-6; D is uncertain. Germline V gene lookup returns CDR1 SGHRS and CDR2 YFSETQ. Trimming stripped 0 bases from V and 5 bases from J, with 12 bases between. The CDR3 spans 16 residues. The CDR3 DNA sequence: TGCGCCAGCAGCTTGGTGCCGACGGAGAATAATTCACCCCTCCACTTT. Protein sequence: CASSLVPTENNSPLHF.

This chain links TRBV19 with TRBJ2-5; 9 nucleotides match TRBD2. CDR1 LNHDA and CDR2 SQIVND come from the germline V gene (reference sequence). V lost 5 bases to trimming and J lost 4 bases; unmatched junction nucleotides: 11. This CDR3 contains 16 residues. The CDR3 coding sequence is TGTGCCAGTAGTCCGACTAGCGGACAAATGCGAGAGACCCAGTACTTC. This encodes CASSPTSGQMRETQYF.

This clone has just one count. The V and J genes are TRBV5-6 and TRBJ2-5; D perhaps matches TRBD2 (7 bases). Germline V gene data show CDR1 as SGHDT and CDR2 as YYEEEE. The CDR3 runs to 15 residues. V was trimmed by 1 base and J by 5 bases, leaving 15 bases between them. Here the CDR3 DNA reads TGTGCCAGCAGCTTGCGGTGGGGGGGCCGGGAGACCCAGTACTTC. Protein: CASSLRWGGRETQYF. The full variable domain, its missing parts supplied by reference TRBV5-6 and TRBJ2-5, is DAGVTQSPTHLIKTRGQQVTLRCSPKSGHDTVSWYQQALGQGPQFIFQYYEEEERQRGNFPDRFSGHQFPNYSSELNVNALLLGDSALYLCASSLRWGGRETQYFGPGTRLLVL.

This clone was recorded once. The chain joins TRBV27 to TRBJ1-2, with D tentatively TRBD1 (5 bases). The CDR3 totals 13 residues. Germline CDR1 is MNHEY and CDR2 is SMNVEV (reference sequence). Trimming left V 3 bases short and J 4 bases short, with 9 bases between. CDR3: CASSLDKSYGYTF. CDR3 nucleotide sequence: TGTGCCAGCAGTTTGGACAAGTCCTATGGCTACACCTTC.

The rearrangement links TRBV5-1 to TRBJ2-5; 10 positions agree with TRBD2. The V segment lost 0 bases and the J segment 2 bases; nucleotides outside the gene matches: 7. The CDR3 extends over 17 amino acids. Germline values: CDR1 SGHRS, CDR2 YFSETQ. CDR3 amino acids: CASSLGLAGASQETQYF. The CDR3 DNA follows: TGCGCCAGCAGCTTGGGGCTAGCGGGGGCCAGTCAAGAGACCCAGTACTTC.

V is TRBV14 and J is TRBJ2-7, with D unresolved. The CDR3 is 17 residues long. Trimming stripped 1 base from V and 3 bases from J, with 19 bases between. The germline gives CDR1 SGHDN, CDR2 FVKESK. The CDR3 coding sequence is TGTGCCAGCAGCCAAGCCCCCTCTTGGCTTGGAAACTACGAGCAGTACTTC. Its protein is CASSQAPSWLGNYEQYF. Full variable domain (rest looked up from reference TRBV14 and TRBJ2-7): EAGVTQFPSHSVIEKGQTVTLRCDPISGHDNLYWYRRVMGKEIKFLLHFVKESKQDESGMPNNRFLAERTGGTYSTLKVQPAELEDSGVYFCASSQAPSWLGNYEQYFGPGTRLTVT.

The chain combines TRBV1 with TRBJ1-1. TRBV1 is flagged as a pseudogene. The CDR3 covers 13 residues. The CDR3 loop reads CTSSPPTGTEAFF. The CDR3, as DNA: TGCACCAGCAGCCCACCGACGGGAACTGAAGCTTTCTTT.

A note on this clone: The sample has other DNA sequences that encode this CDR3 too. The CDR3 is CASSLSGDNYGYTF. Here the CDR3 DNA reads TGCGCCAGCAGCTTGTCGGGGGATAACTATGGCTACACCTTC. This rearrangement joins TRBV5-1 to TRBJ1-2, with TRBD1 as a possible D gene (5 bases). Trimming removed 1 base at V and 1 base at J, with 8 bases between. This CDR3 contains 14 residues. Looked up from germline, CDR1 is SGHRS and CDR2 is YFSETQ.

This chain joins TRBV14 and TRBJ2-2; tentatively, D is TRBD1 or TRBD2 (5 bases each). The CDR3 has 18 amino acids. Germline CDR1 and CDR2: SGHDN and FVKESK. V was cut by 1 base and J by 4 bases, with 19 bases left in between. CDR3 sequence: CASSQGALEGPSTGELFF. Here the CDR3 DNA reads TGTGCCAGCAGCCAAGGAGCACTAGAGGGACCGAGCACCGGGGAGCTGTTTTTT.

This chain links TRBV19 with TRBJ1-2, with D unclear. The V end lost 8 bases, the J end lost 4 bases, and 20 bases lay between the germline ends. CDR1 is LNHDA and CDR2 is SQIVND in the germline V gene (reference sequence). This CDR3 is 15 amino acids long. Written as DNA, the CDR3 is TGTGCCAGTTTCAACCACGACGGGTCATTCTATGGCTACACCTTC. Its protein is CASFNHDGSFYGYTF. Looking up the rest from reference TRBV19 and TRBJ1-2 gives the full variable domain: DGGITQSPKYLFRKEGQNVTLSCEQNLNHDAMYWYRQDPGQGLRLIYYSQIVNDFQKGDIAEGYSVSREKKESFPLTVTSAQKNPTAFYLCASFNHDGSFYGYTFGSGTRLTVV.

The chain recombines TRBV5-1 with TRBJ2-3; unclear D gene. The germline gives CDR1 SGHRS, CDR2 YFSETQ. This CDR3 has 13 amino acids. Trimming cost V 4 bases and J 0 bases, with 6 bases left between them. CDR3 in DNA: TGCGCCAGCAGCGACAAAAGCACAGATACGCAGTATTTT. This gives the protein CASSDKSTDTQYF.

The rearrangement joins TRBV4-3 to TRBJ1-6; the D gene is possibly TRBD1 (6 bases). Germline V gives CDR1 LGHNA, CDR2 YSLEER. The CDR3 consists of 17 residues. Trimming removed 0 bases from V and 7 bases from J, with 16 bases in between. In DNA, the CDR3 is TGCGCCAGCAGCCAAGATTTCGCGGGGGGCTTGAATTCACCCCTCCACTTT. As protein: CASSQDFAGGLNSPLHF.